This T cell receptor beta chain was found in a study of Ad26.COV2.S vaccination and SARS-CoV-2 variants. About the study: Among those in the COV1001 Ad26.COV2.S trial arm was the donor. Ad26.COV2.S given intramuscularly, once or twice 56 days apart.

The V gene's germline CDR1 is MNHEY and CDR2 SVGEGT. The germline V and J ends were trimmed by 0 bases and 2 bases, with 7 bases remaining between them. There are 14 residues in the CDR3. TCRdb's table, derived via immunoSEQ multiplex PCR, lists solely in-frame clones and lacks some. The data hold approximately 350,000 clones, with roughly 84% observed a single time. As to treatment: around 19 received Ad26.COV2.S at low or high dose, single or two shots; several received placebo; per-sample allocation not given. Day 63 after the first injection of vaccine or placebo was the sampling time. This chain connects TRBV6-2 or TRBV6-3 to TRBJ2-5; D is ambiguous. Here the sequenced sample was peripheral blood, taken in a trial of Ad26.COV2.S vaccine versus placebo. This sequence was found in a person between 18 and 59 years old who received the Ad26.COV2.S COVID-19 vaccine or a placebo. This CDR3 reads CASSYSDLQETQYF. CDR3 DNA sequence: TGTGCCAGCAGTTACTCTGACTTACAAGAGACCCAGTACTTC.